This TCR beta chain stems from a study of blood T cell repertoires in COVID-19. About the study: Both acute and convalescent COVID-19 samples were obtained from the United States, Italy and Spain. T cells, B-cell-depleted T cells, or PBMCs provided the cDNA or gDNA that served as material.

In the original workflow: Reference gene primer amplification gave estimated nucleated cell counts. TCRdb's copy holds only in-frame clones and misses some; the assay was immunoSEQ multiplex PCR. V, J and clone size are taken as reported in that table, and D and trimming were inferred from the DNA itself. This table has fewer than 300,000 clones, 65% to 85% appearing once. CDR1 LNHDA and CDR2 SQIVND come from the germline V gene (reference sequence). This CDR3 has 15 residues. V was cut by 3 bases and J by 1 base, with 13 bases left in between. This receptor was identified in a man older than 75 with acute or convalescent COVID-19. Material: peripheral blood. This chain joins TRBV19 and TRBJ2-7; perhaps TRBD2 as D (6 bases). CDR3 in amino acids: CASSIQPSASYEQYF. The CDR3 nucleotides read TGTGCCAGTAGTATCCAGCCTAGCGCATCCTACGAGCAGTACTTC. Full variable domain (rest looked up from reference TRBV19 and TRBJ2-7): DGGITQSPKYLFRKEGQNVTLSCEQNLNHDAMYWYRQDPGQGLRLIYYSQIVNDFQKGDIAEGYSVSREKKESFPLTVTSAQKNPTAFYLCASSIQPSASYEQYFGPGTRLTVT.